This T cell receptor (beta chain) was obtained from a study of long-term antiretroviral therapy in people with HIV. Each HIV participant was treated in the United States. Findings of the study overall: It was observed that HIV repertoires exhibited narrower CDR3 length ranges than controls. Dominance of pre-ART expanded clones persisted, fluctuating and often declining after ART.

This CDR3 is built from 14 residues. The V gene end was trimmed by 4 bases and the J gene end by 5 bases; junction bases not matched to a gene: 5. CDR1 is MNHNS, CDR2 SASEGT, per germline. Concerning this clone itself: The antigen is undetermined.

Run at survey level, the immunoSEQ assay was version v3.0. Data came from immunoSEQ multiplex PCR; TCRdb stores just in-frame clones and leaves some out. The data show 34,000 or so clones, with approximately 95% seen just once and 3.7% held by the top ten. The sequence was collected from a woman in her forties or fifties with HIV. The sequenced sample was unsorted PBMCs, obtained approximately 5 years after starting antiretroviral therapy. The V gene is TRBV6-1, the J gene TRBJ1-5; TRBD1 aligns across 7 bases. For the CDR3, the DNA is TGTGCCAGCAGTGCGACAGGGAACTATCAGCCCCAGCATTTT. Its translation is CASSATGNYQPQHF.